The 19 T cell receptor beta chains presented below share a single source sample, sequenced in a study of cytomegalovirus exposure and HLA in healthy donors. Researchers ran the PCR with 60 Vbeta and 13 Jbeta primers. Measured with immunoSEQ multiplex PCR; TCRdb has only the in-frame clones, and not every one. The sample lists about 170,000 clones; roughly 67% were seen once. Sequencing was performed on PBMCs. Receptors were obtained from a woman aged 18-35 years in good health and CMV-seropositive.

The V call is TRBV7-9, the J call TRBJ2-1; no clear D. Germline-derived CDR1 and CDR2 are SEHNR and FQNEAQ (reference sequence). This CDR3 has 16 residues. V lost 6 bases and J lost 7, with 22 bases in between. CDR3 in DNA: TGTGCCAGCAGATCGTGGGTTGAGGCTAACGTGAATGAGCAGTTCTTC. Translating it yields CASRSWVEANVNEQFF.

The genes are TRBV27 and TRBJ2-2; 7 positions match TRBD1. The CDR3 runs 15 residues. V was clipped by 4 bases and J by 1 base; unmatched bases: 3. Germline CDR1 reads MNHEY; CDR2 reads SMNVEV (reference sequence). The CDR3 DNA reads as TGTGCCAGCAGTTGGACAGGAGAGAACACCGGGGAGCTGTTTTTT. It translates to CASSWTGENTGELFF.

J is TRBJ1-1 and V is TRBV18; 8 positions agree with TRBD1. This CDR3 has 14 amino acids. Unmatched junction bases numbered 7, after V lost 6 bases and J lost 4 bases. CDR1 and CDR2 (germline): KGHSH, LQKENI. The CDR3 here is CASSPNQGATEAFF. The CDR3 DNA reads TGTGCCAGCTCCCCCAATCAGGGGGCCACTGAAGCTTTCTTT.

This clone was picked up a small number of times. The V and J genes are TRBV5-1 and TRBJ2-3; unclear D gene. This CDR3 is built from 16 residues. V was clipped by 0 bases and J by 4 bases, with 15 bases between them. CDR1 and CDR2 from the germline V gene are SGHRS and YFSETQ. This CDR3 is CASSLALGSRPDTQYF. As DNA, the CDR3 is TGCGCCAGCAGCTTGGCTCTCGGGTCAAGGCCAGATACGCAGTATTTT. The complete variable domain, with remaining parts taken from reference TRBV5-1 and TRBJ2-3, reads KAGVTQTPRYLIKTRGQQVTLSCSPISGHRSVSWYQQTPGQGLQFLFEYFSETQRNKGNFPGRFSGRQFSNSRSEMNVSTLELGDSALYLCASSLALGSRPDTQYFGPGTRLTVL.

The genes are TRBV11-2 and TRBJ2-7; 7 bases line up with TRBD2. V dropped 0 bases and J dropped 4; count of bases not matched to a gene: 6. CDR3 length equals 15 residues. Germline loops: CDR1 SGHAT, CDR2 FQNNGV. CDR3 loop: CASSLDGLDIYEQYF. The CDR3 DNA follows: TGTGCCAGCAGCTTAGACGGACTAGATATTTACGAGCAGTACTTC.

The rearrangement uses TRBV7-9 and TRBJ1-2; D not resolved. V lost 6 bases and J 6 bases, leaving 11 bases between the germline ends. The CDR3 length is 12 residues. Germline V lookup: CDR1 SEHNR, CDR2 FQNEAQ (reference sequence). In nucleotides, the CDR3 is TGTGCCAGCAGTCCACCCGGGGATGGCTACACCTTC. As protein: CASSPPGDGYTF.

CDR3 nucleotides: TGTGCCAGCAGCGTCGGACTAGCGGGACCCTACGAGCAGTACTTC. This translates into CASSVGLAGPYEQYF. This chain connects TRBV9 to TRBJ2-7; 12 bases are shared with TRBD2. This CDR3 spans 15 amino acids. J gave up 2 bases and V 2 bases, and 2 bases lay outside the gene matches. The germline CDR1 and CDR2 sequences are SGDLS and YYNGEE. Variable domain in full (rest from reference TRBV9 and TRBJ2-7): DSGVTQTPKHLITATGQRVTLRCSPRSGDLSVYWYQQSLDQGLQFLIQYYNGEERAKGNILERFSAQQFPDLHSELNLSSLELGDSALYFCASSVGLAGPYEQYFGPGTRLTVT.

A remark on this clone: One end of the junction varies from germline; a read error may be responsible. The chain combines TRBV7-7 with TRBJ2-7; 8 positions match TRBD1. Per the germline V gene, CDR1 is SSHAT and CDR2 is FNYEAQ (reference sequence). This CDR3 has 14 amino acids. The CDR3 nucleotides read TGTGCTAGCAGCCCTTGGACAGGGAGCTACGAGCAGTACTTC. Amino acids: CASSPWTGSYEQYF.

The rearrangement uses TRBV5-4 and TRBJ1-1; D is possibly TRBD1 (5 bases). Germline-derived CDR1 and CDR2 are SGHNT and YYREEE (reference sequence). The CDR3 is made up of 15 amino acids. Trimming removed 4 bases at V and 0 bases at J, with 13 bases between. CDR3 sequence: CASSVGGGMNTEAFF. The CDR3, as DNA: TGTGCCAGCAGCGTGGGGGGGGGAATGAACACTGAAGCTTTCTTT.

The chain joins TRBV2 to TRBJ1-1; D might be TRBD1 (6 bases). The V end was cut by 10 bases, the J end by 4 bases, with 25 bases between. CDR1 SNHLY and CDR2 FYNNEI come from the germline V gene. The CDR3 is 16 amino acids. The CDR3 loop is CATSSTGLGGGTEAFF. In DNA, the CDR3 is TGTGCCACCAGCTCCACAGGGCTTGGGGGCGGCACTGAAGCTTTCTTT.

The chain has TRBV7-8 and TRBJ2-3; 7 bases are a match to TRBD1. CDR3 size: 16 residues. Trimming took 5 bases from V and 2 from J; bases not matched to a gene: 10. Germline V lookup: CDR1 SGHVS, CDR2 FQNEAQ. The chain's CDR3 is CASSDTGADHTDTQYF. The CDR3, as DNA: TGTGCCAGCAGCGACACAGGGGCTGACCACACAGATACGCAGTATTTT.

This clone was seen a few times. DNA for the CDR3: TGCGCCAGCAGCTTCCATAACACTGAAGCTTTCTTT. This encodes CASSFHNTEAFF. The chain carries TRBV5-1 and TRBJ1-1; D is unclear. The CDR3 runs 12 residues. V lost 2 bases, J lost 2 bases, and 4 bases lay in between. Germline CDR1 is SGHRS and CDR2 is YFSETQ.

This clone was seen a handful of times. In nucleotides, the CDR3 is TGTGCCAGCAGCTCGCAAGTTAGCGGGGGGGAAGATACGCAGTATTTT. Protein product: CASSSQVSGGEDTQYF. V usage is TRBV4-2 and J usage is TRBJ2-3, with TRBD2 matching 11 bases. Trimming took 5 bases from V and 5 from J; bases not matched to a gene: 9. The CDR3 runs to 16 residues. The germline CDR1 and CDR2 sequences are LGHNA and YNFKEQ.

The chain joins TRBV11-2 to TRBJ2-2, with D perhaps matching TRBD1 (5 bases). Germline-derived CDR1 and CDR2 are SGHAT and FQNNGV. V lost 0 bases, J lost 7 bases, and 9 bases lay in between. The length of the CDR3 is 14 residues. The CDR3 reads CASSLEDMVGELFF. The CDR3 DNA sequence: TGTGCCAGCAGCTTAGAGGACATGGTCGGGGAGCTGTTTTTT.

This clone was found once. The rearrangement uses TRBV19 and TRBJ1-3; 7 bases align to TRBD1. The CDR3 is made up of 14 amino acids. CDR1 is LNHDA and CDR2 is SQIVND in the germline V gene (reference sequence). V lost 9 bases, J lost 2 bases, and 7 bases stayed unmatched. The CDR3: CASGDREAGNTIYF. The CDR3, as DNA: TGTGCCAGCGGAGACAGGGAAGCTGGAAACACCATATATTTT.

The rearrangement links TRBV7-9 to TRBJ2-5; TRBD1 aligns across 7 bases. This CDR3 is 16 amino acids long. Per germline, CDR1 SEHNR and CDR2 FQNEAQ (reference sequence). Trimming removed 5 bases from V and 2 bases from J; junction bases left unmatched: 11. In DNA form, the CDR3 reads TGTGCCAGCAGCGCCAGGGACAGTAAACTACAAGAGACCCAGTACTTC. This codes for CASSARDSKLQETQYF.

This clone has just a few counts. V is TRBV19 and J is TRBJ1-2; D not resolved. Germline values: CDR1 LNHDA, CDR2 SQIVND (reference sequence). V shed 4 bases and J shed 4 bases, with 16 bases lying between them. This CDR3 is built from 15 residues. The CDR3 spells CASSTLDGLTYGYTF. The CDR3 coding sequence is TGTGCCAGTAGTACCCTCGACGGACTCACCTATGGCTACACCTTC.

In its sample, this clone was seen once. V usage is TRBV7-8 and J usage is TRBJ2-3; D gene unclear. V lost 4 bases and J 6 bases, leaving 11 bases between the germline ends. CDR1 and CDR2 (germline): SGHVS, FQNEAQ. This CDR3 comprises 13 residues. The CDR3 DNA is TGTGCCAGCAGCTCAAACTTGATGGATACGCAGTATTTT. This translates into CASSSNLMDTQYF.

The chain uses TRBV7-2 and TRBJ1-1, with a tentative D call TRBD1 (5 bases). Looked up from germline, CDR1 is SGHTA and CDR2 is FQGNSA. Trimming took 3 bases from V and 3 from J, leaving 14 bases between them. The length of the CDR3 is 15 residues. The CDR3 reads CASSFIGVSDTEAFF. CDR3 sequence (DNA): TGTGCCAGCAGCTTCATAGGGGTATCTGACACTGAAGCTTTCTTT. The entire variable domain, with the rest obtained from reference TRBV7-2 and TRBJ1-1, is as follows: GAGVSQSPSNKVTEKGKDVELRCDPISGHTALYWYRQSLGQGLEFLIYFQGNSAPDKSGLPSDRFSAERTGGSVSTLTIQRTQQEDSAVYLCASSFIGVSDTEAFFGQGTRLTVV.